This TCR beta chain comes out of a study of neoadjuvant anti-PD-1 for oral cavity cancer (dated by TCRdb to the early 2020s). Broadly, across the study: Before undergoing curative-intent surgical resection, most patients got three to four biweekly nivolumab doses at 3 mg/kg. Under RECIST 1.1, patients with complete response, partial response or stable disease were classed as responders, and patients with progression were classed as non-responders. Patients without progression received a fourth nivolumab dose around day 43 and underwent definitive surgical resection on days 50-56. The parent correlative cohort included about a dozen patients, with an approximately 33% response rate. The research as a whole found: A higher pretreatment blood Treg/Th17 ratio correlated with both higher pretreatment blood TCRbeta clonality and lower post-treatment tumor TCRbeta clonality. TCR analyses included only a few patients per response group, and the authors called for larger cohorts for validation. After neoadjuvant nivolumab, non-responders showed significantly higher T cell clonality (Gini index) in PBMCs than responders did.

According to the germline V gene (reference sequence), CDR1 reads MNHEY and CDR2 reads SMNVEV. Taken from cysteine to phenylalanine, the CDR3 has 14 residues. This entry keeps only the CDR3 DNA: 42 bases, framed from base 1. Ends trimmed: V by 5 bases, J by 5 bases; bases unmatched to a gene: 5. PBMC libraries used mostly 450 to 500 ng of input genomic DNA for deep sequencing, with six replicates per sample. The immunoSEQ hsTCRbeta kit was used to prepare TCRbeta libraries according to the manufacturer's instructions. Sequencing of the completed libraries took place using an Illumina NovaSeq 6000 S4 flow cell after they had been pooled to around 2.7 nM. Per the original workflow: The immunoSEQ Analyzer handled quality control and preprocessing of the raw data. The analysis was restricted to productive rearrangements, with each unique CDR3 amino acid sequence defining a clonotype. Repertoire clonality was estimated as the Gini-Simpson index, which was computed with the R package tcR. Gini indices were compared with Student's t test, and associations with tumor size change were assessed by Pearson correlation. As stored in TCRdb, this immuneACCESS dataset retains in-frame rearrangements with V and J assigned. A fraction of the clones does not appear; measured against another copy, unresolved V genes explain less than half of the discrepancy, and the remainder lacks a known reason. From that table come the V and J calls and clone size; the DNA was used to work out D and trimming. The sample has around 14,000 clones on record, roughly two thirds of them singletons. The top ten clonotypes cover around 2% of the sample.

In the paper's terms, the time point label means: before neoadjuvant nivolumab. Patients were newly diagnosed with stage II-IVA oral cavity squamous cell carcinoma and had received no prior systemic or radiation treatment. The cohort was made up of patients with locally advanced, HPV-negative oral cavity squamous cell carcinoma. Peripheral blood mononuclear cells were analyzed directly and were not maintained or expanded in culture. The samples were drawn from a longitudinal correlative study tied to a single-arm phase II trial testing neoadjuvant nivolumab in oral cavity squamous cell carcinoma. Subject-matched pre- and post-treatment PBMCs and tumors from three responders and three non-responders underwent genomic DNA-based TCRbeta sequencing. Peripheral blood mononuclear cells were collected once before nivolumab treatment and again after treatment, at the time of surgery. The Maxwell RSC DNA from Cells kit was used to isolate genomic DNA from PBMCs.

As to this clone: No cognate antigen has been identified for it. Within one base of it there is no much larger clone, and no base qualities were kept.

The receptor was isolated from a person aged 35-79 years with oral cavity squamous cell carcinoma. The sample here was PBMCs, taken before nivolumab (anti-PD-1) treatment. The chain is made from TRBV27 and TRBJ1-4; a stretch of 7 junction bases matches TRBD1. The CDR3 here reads CASSARTGNEKLFF. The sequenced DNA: TGTGCCAGCAGTGCGCGGACAGGAAATGAAAAACTGTTTTTT.